Listed here is a single TCR beta chain. As yet, its antigen is unknown. This specimen belongs to a study of CD8 T cells in ankylosing spondylitis. The study's findings and limits: From matched ankylosing spondylitis synovial fluid, disease-linked clones were reportedly recovered at significantly enriched levels. Previously reported in reactive arthritis synovial fluid and blood were some of the motif variants. Characteristic, it appeared, of ankylosing spondylitis blood was a TCR beta motif of 7 or 8 highly homologous variants.

Quantitative 5'-RACE with molecular barcodes was used to make the TCR beta libraries. TCRdb recomputed calls from the 5' RACE reads with MiXCR, one row per CDR3 protein. The table has 650,000 to 800,000 distinct CDR3 sequences, about 20% seen once. Germline V CDR1 and CDR2: WNHNN, SYGVQD (reference sequence). Trimming removed 6 bases at V and 3 bases at J, with 8 bases between. This CDR3 is 13 amino acids long. Sequenced input: blood, either unsorted or a sorted T cell fraction (not recorded which). V and J are TRBV10-1 and TRBJ2-2; tentative D call: TRBD1 (6 bases). The clonotype originates from a male donor with ankylosing spondylitis. CDR3 region: CASRQGDTGELFF. For the CDR3, the DNA is TGCGCCAGCAGACAGGGTGACACCGGGGAGCTGTTTTTT.